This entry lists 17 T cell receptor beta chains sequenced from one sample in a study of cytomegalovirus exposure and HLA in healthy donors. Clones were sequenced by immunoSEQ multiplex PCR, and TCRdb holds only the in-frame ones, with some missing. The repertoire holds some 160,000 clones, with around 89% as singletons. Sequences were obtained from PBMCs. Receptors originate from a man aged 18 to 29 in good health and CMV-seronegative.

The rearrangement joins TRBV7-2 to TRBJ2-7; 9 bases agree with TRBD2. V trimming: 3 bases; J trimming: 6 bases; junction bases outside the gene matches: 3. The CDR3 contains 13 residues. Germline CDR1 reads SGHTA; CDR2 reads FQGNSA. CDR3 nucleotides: TGTGCCAGCAGCTTCGGCGGGAGGGGCGAGCAGTACTTC. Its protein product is CASSFGGRGEQYF.

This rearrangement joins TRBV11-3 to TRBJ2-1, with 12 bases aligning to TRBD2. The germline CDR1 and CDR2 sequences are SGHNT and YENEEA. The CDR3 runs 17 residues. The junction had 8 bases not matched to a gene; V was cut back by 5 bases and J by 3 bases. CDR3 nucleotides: TGTGCCAGCAGCGCCCTAGCGGGAGGGCCCGGCTACAATGAGCAGTTCTTC. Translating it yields CASSALAGGPGYNEQFF.

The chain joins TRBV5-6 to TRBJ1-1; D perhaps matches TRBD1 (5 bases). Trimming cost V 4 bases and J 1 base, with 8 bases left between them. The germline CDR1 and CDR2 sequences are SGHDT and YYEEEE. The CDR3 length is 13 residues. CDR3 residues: CASSLTANTEAFF. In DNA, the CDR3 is TGTGCCAGCAGCCTGACAGCGAACACTGAAGCTTTCTTT.

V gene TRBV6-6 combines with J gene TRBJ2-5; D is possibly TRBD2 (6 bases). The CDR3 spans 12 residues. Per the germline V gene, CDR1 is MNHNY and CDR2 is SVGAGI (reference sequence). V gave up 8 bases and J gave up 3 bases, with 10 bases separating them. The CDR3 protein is CASGGSKETQYF. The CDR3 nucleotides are TGTGCCAGCGGGGGGAGTAAAGAGACCCAGTACTTC.

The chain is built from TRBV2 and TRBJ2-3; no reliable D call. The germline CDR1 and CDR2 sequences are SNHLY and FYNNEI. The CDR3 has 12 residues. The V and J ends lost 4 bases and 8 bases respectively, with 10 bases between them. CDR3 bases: TGTGCCAGCAGTGCAACTGGAGTTACGCAGTATTTT. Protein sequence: CASSATGVTQYF.

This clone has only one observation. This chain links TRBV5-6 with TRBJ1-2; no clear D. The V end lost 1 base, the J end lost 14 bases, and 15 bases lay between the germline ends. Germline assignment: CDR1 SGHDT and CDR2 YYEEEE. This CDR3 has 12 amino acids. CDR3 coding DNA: TGTGCCAGCAGCTTGACTCAGGTGCGCACGACCTTC. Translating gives CASSLTQVRTTF.

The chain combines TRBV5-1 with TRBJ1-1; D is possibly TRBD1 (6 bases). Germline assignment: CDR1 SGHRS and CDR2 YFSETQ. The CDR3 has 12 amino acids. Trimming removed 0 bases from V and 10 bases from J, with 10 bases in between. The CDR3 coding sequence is TGCGCCAGCAGCTTGGGTGAGACAGGAGCTTTCTTT. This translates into CASSLGETGAFF.

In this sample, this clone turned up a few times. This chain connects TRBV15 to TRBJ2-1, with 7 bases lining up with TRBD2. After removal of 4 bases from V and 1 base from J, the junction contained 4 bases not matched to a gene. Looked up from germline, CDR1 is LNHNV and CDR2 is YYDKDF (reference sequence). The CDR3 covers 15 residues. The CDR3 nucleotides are TGTGCCACCAGCACCGAGCGGGGATCCTACAATGAGCAGTTCTTC. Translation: CATSTERGSYNEQFF.

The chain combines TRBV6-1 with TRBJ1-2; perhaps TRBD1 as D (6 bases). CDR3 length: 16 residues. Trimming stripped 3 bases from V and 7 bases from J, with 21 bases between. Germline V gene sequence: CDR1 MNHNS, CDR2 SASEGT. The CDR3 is CASSDWRGQGRGGYTF. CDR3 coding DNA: TGTGCCAGCAGTGATTGGAGGGGACAAGGGAGGGGTGGCTACACCTTC.

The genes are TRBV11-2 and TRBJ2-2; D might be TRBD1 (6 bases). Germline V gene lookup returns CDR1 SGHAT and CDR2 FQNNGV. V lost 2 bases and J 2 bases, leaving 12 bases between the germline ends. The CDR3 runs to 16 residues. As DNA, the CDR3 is TGTGCCAGCAGCTTAAATCAGGGGATAAACACCGGGGAGCTGTTTTTT. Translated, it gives CASSLNQGINTGELFF.

For the CDR3, the DNA is TGTGCCAGCTCCGACAGGGGGCGGTACACTGAAGCTTTCTTT. Protein: CASSDRGRYTEAFF. V usage is TRBV2 and J usage is TRBJ1-1; TRBD1 matches at 10 bases. The CDR3 length is 14 residues. The V and J ends lost 8 bases and 3 bases, in that order; junction bases with no gene match: 6. CDR1 is SNHLY and CDR2 is FYNNEI in the germline V gene. Supplemented by reference TRBV2 and TRBJ1-1, the full variable domain reads EPEVTQTPSHQVTQMGQEVILRCVPISNHLYFYWYRQILGQKVEFLVSFYNNEISEKSEIFDDQFSVERPDGSNFTLKIRSTKLEDSAMYFCASSDRGRYTEAFFGQGTRLTVV.

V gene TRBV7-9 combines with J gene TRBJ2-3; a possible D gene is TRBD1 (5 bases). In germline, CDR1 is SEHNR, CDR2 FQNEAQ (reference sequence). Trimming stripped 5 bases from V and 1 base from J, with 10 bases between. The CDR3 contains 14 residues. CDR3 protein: CASSPTARTDTQYF. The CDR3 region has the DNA TGTGCCAGCAGCCCGACAGCTCGCACAGATACGCAGTATTTT.

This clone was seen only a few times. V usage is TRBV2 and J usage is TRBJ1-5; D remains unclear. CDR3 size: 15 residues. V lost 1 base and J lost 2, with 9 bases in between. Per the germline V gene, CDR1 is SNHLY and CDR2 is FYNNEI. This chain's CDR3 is CASSEEWGGNQPQHF. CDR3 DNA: TGTGCCAGCAGTGAAGAATGGGGAGGCAATCAGCCCCAGCATTTT.

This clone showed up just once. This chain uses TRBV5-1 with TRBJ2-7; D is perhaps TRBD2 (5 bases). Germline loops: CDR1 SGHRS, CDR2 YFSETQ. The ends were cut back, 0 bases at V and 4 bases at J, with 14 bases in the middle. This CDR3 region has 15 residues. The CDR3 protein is CASSLASLAAYEQYF. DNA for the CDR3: TGCGCCAGCAGCTTGGCGAGTCTAGCAGCATACGAGCAGTACTTC.

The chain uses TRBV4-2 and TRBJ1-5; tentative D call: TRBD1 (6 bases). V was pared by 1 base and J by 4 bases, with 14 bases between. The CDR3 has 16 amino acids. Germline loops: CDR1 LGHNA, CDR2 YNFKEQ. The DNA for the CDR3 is TGTGCCAGCAGCCAAGCTCTAGAGAGGGGGAATCAGCCCCAGCATTTT. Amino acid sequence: CASSQALERGNQPQHF.

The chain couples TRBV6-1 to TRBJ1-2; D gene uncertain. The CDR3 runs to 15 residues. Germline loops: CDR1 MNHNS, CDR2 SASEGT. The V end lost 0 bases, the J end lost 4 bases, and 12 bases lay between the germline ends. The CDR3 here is CASSEAPGGSYGYTF. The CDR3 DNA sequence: TGTGCCAGCAGTGAAGCCCCCGGAGGGTCCTATGGCTACACCTTC.

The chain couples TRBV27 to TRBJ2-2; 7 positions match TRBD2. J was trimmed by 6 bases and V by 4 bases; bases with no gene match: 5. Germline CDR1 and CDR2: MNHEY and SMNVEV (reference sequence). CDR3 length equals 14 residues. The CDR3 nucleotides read TGTGCCAGCAGTTCCTACGGACTAGCCGGGGAGCTGTTTTTT. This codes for CASSSYGLAGELFF.